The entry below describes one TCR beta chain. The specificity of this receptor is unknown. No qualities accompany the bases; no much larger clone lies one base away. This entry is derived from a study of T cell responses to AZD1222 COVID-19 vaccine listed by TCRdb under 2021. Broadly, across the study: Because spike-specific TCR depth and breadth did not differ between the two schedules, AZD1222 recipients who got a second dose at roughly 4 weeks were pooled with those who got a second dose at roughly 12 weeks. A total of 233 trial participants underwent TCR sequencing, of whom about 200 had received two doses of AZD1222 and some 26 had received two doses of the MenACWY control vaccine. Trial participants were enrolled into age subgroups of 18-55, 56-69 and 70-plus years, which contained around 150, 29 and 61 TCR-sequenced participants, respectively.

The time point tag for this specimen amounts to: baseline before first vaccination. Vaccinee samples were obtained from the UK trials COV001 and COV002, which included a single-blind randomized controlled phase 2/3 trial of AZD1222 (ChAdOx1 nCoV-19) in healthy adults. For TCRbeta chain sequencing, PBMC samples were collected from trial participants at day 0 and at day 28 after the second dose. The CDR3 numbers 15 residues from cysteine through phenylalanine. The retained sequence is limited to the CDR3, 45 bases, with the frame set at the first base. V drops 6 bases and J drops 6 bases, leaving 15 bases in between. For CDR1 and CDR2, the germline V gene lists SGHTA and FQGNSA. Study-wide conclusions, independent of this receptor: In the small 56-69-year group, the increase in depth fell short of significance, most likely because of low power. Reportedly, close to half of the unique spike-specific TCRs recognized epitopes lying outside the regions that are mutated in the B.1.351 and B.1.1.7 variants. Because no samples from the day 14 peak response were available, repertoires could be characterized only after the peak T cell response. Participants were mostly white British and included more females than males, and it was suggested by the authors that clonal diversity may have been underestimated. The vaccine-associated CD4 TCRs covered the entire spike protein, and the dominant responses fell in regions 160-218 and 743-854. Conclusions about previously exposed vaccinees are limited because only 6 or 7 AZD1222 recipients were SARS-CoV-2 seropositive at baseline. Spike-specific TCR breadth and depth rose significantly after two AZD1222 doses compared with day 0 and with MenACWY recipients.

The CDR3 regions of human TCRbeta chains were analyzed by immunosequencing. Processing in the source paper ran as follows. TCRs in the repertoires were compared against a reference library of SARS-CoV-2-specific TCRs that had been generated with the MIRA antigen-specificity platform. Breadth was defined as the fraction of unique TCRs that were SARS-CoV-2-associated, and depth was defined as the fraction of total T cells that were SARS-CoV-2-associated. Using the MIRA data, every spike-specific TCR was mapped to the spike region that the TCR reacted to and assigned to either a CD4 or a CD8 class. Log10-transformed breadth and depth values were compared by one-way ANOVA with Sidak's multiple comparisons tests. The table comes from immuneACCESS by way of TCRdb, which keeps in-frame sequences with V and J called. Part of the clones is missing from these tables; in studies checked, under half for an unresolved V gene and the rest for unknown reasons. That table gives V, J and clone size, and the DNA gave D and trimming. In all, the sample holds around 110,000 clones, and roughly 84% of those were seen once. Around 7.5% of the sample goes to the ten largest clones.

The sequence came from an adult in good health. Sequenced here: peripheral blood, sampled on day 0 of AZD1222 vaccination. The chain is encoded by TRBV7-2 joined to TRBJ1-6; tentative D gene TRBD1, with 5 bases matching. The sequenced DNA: TGTGCCAGCAGTTCATGGGACGGTGCTAATTCACCCCTCCACTTT. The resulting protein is CASSSWDGANSPLHF.